The 17 T cell receptor beta chains in this list originate from one sample, sequenced in a study of T cell changes during pregnancy in multiple sclerosis. The repertoire was sequenced with immunoSEQ multiplex PCR; TCRdb's copy has only in-frame clones and lacks some. The sample has 25,000 to 30,000 clones, about 92% seen once; the top ten hold approximately 0.7%. Sequencing used CD4+ T cells from peripheral blood mononuclear cells, obtained in the first trimester of pregnancy. The receptors originated from a female donor with multiple sclerosis, enrolled in a pregnancy study.

The V and J genes are TRBV2 and TRBJ2-1; 10 bases are shared with TRBD2. V gave up 6 bases and J gave up 3 bases; unmatched junction bases: 5. The germline CDR1 and CDR2 sequences are SNHLY and FYNNEI. The CDR3 totals 15 residues. The DNA of the CDR3 is TGTGCCAGCAGGGCATTAGCGGGGGGCTACAATGAGCAGTTCTTC. This sequence encodes CASRALAGGYNEQFF. The full variable domain, completed using reference TRBV2 and TRBJ2-1, is EPEVTQTPSHQVTQMGQEVILRCVPISNHLYFYWYRQILGQKVEFLVSFYNNEISEKSEIFDDQFSVERPDGSNFTLKIRSTKLEDSAMYFCASRALAGGYNEQFFGPGTRLTVL.

In regard to this clone: Other DNA sequences in this sample translate to the same CDR3. V usage is TRBV10-3 and J usage is TRBJ1-1; possibly TRBD1 for D (5 bases). CDR3 length: 15 residues. Germline V gene data show CDR1 as ENHRY and CDR2 as SYGVKD. The V and J ends lost 0 bases and 4 bases respectively, with 12 bases between them. CDR3 amino acids: CAISESAGRITEAFF. The CDR3 region has the DNA TGTGCCATCAGTGAGTCAGCAGGGAGGATCACTGAAGCTTTCTTT.

The chain has TRBV25-1 and TRBJ1-4; D is unresolved. Trimming left V 2 bases short and J 3 bases short, with 13 bases between. Per germline, CDR1 MGHDK and CDR2 SYGVNS. CDR3 length: 16 residues. CDR3 DNA sequence: TGTGCCAGCAGTGAAGGCGGATCGGCGGCTAATGAAAAACTGTTTTTT. This gives the protein CASSEGGSAANEKLFF.

J is TRBJ1-2 and V is TRBV10-3, with TRBD1 matching 10 bases. V shed 6 bases, J shed 0 bases, and the junction held 4 bases outside the gene matches. This CDR3 is built from 15 residues. The germline CDR1 and CDR2 sequences are ENHRY and SYGVKD. In nucleotides, the CDR3 is TGTGCCATCAGCCCCGGGACAGGGGCTAACTATGGCTACACCTTC. Translation: CAISPGTGANYGYTF.

The chain carries TRBV5-4 and TRBJ2-3, with 8 nucleotides matching TRBD2. Germline-derived CDR1 and CDR2 are SGHNT and YYREEE (reference sequence). The CDR3 is 14 amino acids. The V and J ends lost 3 bases and 6 bases, in that order; junction bases with no gene match: 6. CDR3 protein: CASSYGGADDTQYF. The CDR3 nucleotides read TGTGCCAGCAGCTACGGGGGGGCAGACGATACGCAGTATTTT.

In its sample, this clone was seen a few times. V is TRBV2 and J is TRBJ1-4; D is perhaps TRBD1 (5 bases). There are 12 residues in the CDR3. Germline V gene lookup returns CDR1 SNHLY and CDR2 FYNNEI. Deletions cut 0 bases from V and 17 bases from J, with 13 bases between. CDR3 in DNA: TGTGCCAGCAGTGAAGCTGGGCGGACACCTTTTTTT. This gives the protein CASSEAGRTPFF.

V usage is TRBV7-2 and J usage is TRBJ1-6; the D is unclear. V lost 1 base and J lost 10, with 14 bases in between. The CDR3 loop spans 15 amino acids. Germline V CDR1 and CDR2: SGHTA, FQGNSA. This CDR3 reads CASSLGVADLSPLHF. CDR3 bases: TGTGCCAGCAGCTTAGGGGTGGCGGATCTGTCACCCCTCCACTTT. Variable domain in full (rest from reference TRBV7-2 and TRBJ1-6): GAGVSQSPSNKVTEKGKDVELRCDPISGHTALYWYRQSLGQGLEFLIYFQGNSAPDKSGLPSDRFSAERTGGSVSTLTIQRTQQEDSAVYLCASSLGVADLSPLHFGNGTRLTVT.

The chain joins TRBV7-9 to TRBJ2-7; TRBD1 is a possible D gene (6 bases). The CDR3 extends over 15 amino acids. The germline V gene encodes CDR1 SEHNR and CDR2 FQNEAQ (reference sequence). With 3 bases removed from V and 3 bases from J, the gap between germline ends came to 15 bases. The CDR3: CASSLKGDQFYEQYF. CDR3 nucleotides: TGTGCCAGCAGCTTGAAGGGGGATCAATTCTACGAGCAGTACTTC.

This clone was seen a single time. The genes are TRBV5-1 and TRBJ2-5, with TRBD1 identical over 10 bases. The CDR3 sequence is 15 residues long. J was trimmed by 3 bases and V by 0 bases; bases with no gene match: 2. CDR1 is SGHRS and CDR2 is YFSETQ in the germline V gene. The CDR3, as DNA: TGCGCCAGCAGCTTGGCCGGGACAGGGGAAGAGACCCAGTACTTC. It codes for CASSLAGTGEETQYF.

The V and J genes are TRBV19 and TRBJ2-2, with a possible D match to TRBD2 (5 bases). Trimming left V 9 bases short and J 5 bases short, with 19 bases between. The CDR3 runs 15 residues. Germline V gene lookup returns CDR1 LNHDA and CDR2 SQIVND (reference sequence). CDR3 residues: CASTPDGGFTGELFF. The CDR3, as DNA: TGTGCCAGCACCCCGGACGGCGGGTTTACCGGGGAGCTGTTTTTT.

The CDR3 DNA reads as TGTGCCAGCAGCTCGCCGGGGGTGGGGATCTATGGCTACACCTTC. Translation: CASSSPGVGIYGYTF. This sequence joins TRBV5-4 and TRBJ1-2; D is perhaps TRBD1 (5 bases). The CDR3 sequence is 15 residues long. Trimming removed 3 bases at V and 4 bases at J, with 16 bases between. Germline V gene lookup returns CDR1 SGHNT and CDR2 YYREEE (reference sequence).

The V and J genes are TRBV10-3 and TRBJ1-3; D call uncertain. This CDR3 has 11 amino acids. Germline V CDR1 and CDR2: ENHRY, SYGVKD. V was clipped by 8 bases and J by 4 bases, with 6 bases between them. The CDR3 here is CAIGEGNTIYF. The CDR3 DNA sequence: TGTGCCATCGGGGAGGGAAACACCATATATTTT.

The V and J genes are TRBV29-1 and TRBJ2-7; D might be TRBD1 (5 bases). This CDR3 region has 12 residues. Germline V lookup: CDR1 SQVTM, CDR2 ANQGSEA. V was cut by 5 bases and J by 3 bases, with 11 bases left in between. CDR3 loop: CSVLVRGYEQYF. In nucleotides, the CDR3 is TGCAGCGTTTTAGTTAGGGGCTACGAGCAGTACTTC.

The V and J genes are TRBV19 and TRBJ1-3; the D is unclear. The CDR3 has 15 residues. The germline gives CDR1 LNHDA, CDR2 SQIVND (reference sequence). The V gene lost 6 bases and the J gene lost 0 bases, with 12 bases spanning the gap. CDR3 residues: CASSPTGSSGNTIYF. The CDR3 region has the DNA TGTGCCAGTAGCCCTACTGGTAGCTCTGGAAACACCATATATTTT.

The chain links TRBV5-4 to TRBJ1-2, with D tentatively TRBD1 (6 bases). The CDR3 is 13 residues long. Trimming pared 5 bases from V and 5 bases from J, leaving 13 bases between. Per the germline V gene, CDR1 is SGHNT and CDR2 is YYREEE (reference sequence). Written as DNA, the CDR3 is TGTGCCAGCAGGTCACAGGGTGGGTATGGCTACACCTTC. Translated: CASRSQGGYGYTF.

The chain has TRBV11-2 and TRBJ2-5; 10 bases map to TRBD2. The V and J ends lost 6 bases and 5 bases, in that order; junction bases with no gene match: 6. The CDR3 runs to 14 residues. CDR1 and CDR2 from the germline V gene are SGHAT and FQNNGV. DNA for the CDR3: TGTGCCAGCAGAGAAGCGGGGGGGCGGGAGACCCAGTACTTC. Translated: CASREAGGRETQYF.

There are a few counts of this clone. The sample has other DNA sequences that encode this CDR3 too. This sequence joins TRBV19 and TRBJ1-6; 9 positions match TRBD1. Germline trimming cut 3 bases from V and 0 bases from J; bases unmatched to any gene: 3. This CDR3 spans 17 amino acids. Germline-derived CDR1 and CDR2 are LNHDA and SQIVND (reference sequence). The CDR3 sequence: CASSIGTGSSYNSPLHF. Here the CDR3 DNA reads TGTGCCAGTAGTATTGGGACAGGGAGCTCCTATAATTCACCCCTCCACTTT.